Listed here are 27 T cell receptor beta chains from one sample, sequenced in a study of blood T cell repertoires in COVID-19. The data were produced by immunoSEQ multiplex PCR, yet TCRdb's version contains in-frame clones alone and is incomplete. The sample lists approximately 84,000 clones, 70% to 80% occurring once. Sequenced: peripheral blood. The receptors were gathered from a man between 45 and 60 years old with active or convalescent COVID-19.

The V call is TRBV5-6, the J call TRBJ1-1; D gene unclear. Trimming shortened V by 0 bases and J by 8 bases, and 8 bases separated the two germline ends. Germline CDR1 and CDR2: SGHDT and YYEEEE. The CDR3 spans 12 residues. CDR3 DNA: TGTGCCAGCAGCTTGGGACAACCCGAAGCTTTCTTT. This gives the protein CASSLGQPEAFF.

The chain links TRBV6-2 or TRBV6-3 to TRBJ2-3; 8 bases line up with TRBD2. CDR1 MNHEY and CDR2 SVGEGT come from the germline V gene. This CDR3 contains 14 residues. V was clipped by 5 bases and J by 3 bases; unmatched bases: 4. This chain's CDR3 is CASSKRGGTDTQYF. CDR3 sequence (DNA): TGTGCCAGCAGTAAACGGGGGGGGACAGATACGCAGTATTTT.

This chain uses TRBV29-1 with TRBJ2-7, with TRBD2 as a possible D gene (7 bases). CDR3 length: 14 amino acids. V was trimmed by 7 bases and J by 4 bases, leaving 20 bases between them. CDR1 is SQVTM, CDR2 ANQGSEA, per germline. The CDR3 nucleotides read TGCAGCGCCGCCGTAGGGGGGGCGAAATACGAGCAGTACTTC. Protein product: CSAAVGGAKYEQYF.

This clone was recorded once. This chain connects TRBV7-9 to TRBJ2-3; TRBD1 matches at 7 bases. Looked up from germline, CDR1 is SEHNR and CDR2 is FQNEAQ (reference sequence). The V segment lost 5 bases and the J segment 7 bases; nucleotides outside the gene matches: 9. The CDR3 is 14 amino acids. Here the CDR3 reads CASSQDRRDHTQYF. In DNA form, the CDR3 reads TGTGCCAGCAGCCAGGACAGGCGAGACCATACGCAGTATTTT.

A few counts support this clone. V gene TRBV14 combines with J gene TRBJ1-2, with TRBD1 as a possible D gene (5 bases). The CDR3 totals 13 residues. Trimming removed 3 bases from V and 5 bases from J, with 10 bases in between. CDR1 and CDR2 from the germline V gene are SGHDN and FVKESK. CDR3 in DNA: TGTGCCAGCAGCCAGTGGGGCTGGTATGGCTACACCTTC. Its protein product is CASSQWGWYGYTF.

This chain joins TRBV6-5 and TRBJ1-1; D may be TRBD1 (5 bases). The CDR3 covers 15 residues. V shed 7 bases and J shed 3 bases, with 18 bases lying between them. Germline values: CDR1 MNHEY, CDR2 SVGAGI. The CDR3 sequence: CASNLLIGTDTEAFF. The CDR3 nucleotides read TGTGCCAGCAATCTTCTAATAGGGACTGACACTGAAGCTTTCTTT.

The chain couples TRBV6-5 to TRBJ1-2; 12 positions match TRBD1. The CDR3 runs 16 residues. Germline V CDR1 and CDR2: MNHEY, SVGAGI. With V trimmed by 1 base and J by 3 bases, 3 bases remained unmatched. The chain's CDR3 is CASSYLGQGAYYGYTF. In nucleotides, the CDR3 is TGTGCCAGCAGTTACTTGGGACAGGGGGCTTACTATGGCTACACCTTC.

J is TRBJ2-7 and V is TRBV21-1; the D call TRBD2 from the table was never checked on the DNA. TRBV21-1 is a pseudogene segment. The CDR3 sequence is 16 residues long. CDR3 DNA sequence: TGTGCCAGCAACCCTCGGGGGAGCCCGAGCTCCTACGAGCAGTACTTC. As protein: CASNPRGSPSSYEQYF.

The chain uses TRBV6-1 and TRBJ1-2; no clear D. Looked up from germline, CDR1 is MNHNS and CDR2 is SASEGT. Trimming removed 3 bases from V and 1 base from J, with 6 bases in between. The CDR3 runs to 13 residues. The CDR3 sequence: CASSDVGNYGYTF. CDR3 in DNA: TGTGCCAGCAGTGACGTCGGTAACTATGGCTACACCTTC.

This chain links TRBV6-6 with TRBJ2-5; TRBD2 matches 11 bases. Germline V gene sequence: CDR1 MNHNY, CDR2 SVGAGI (reference sequence). Trimming took 6 bases from V and 5 from J; bases not matched to a gene: 5. The CDR3 loop spans 14 amino acids. The CDR3 DNA follows: TGTGCCAGCAGCCCGACTAGCGGGGCGGAGACCCAGTACTTC. This encodes CASSPTSGAETQYF.

This chain's CDR3 is CASSNRNDRSRANVLTF. CDR3 coding DNA: TGTGCCAGCAGCAACCGTAACGACAGGTCCCGGGCCAACGTCCTGACTTTC. The chain is built from TRBV3-1 (or the pseudogene TRBV3-2) and TRBJ2-6, with D perhaps matching TRBD1 (6 bases). With 5 bases removed from V and 5 bases from J, the gap between germline ends came to 19 bases. This CDR3 comprises 17 residues. Germline CDR1 and CDR2: LGHDT and YNNKEL (reference sequence).

The chain is built from TRBV12-5 and TRBJ2-3, with 7 bases fitting TRBD2. V lost 7 bases, J lost 5 bases, and 12 bases stayed unmatched. CDR1 is LGHNT, CDR2 FRNRAP, per germline. CDR3 length equals 15 residues. The DNA of the CDR3 is TGTGCTAGTGCCCCGTGGGGGGGAACAGAAGATACGCAGTATTTT. Encoded protein: CASAPWGGTEDTQYF. Drawing the rest from reference TRBV12-5 and TRBJ2-3, the complete variable domain is DARVTQTPRHKVTEMGQEVTMRCQPILGHNTVFWYRQTMMQGLELLAYFRNRAPLDDSGMPKDRFSAEMPDATLATLKIQPSEPRDSAVYFCASAPWGGTEDTQYFGPGTRLTVL.

By share, this clone counts as medium-sized. CDR3 in DNA: TGTGCCAGCAGCGGCGGGACGGAGAACACTGAAGCTTTCTTT. Translation gives CASSGGTENTEAFF. The chain combines TRBV7-9 with TRBJ1-1, with D possibly being TRBD1 (5 bases). Trimming took 5 bases from V and 1 from J, leaving 11 bases between them. CDR1 SEHNR and CDR2 FQNEAQ come from the germline V gene (reference sequence). There are 14 residues in the CDR3.

CDR3 sequence: CSVEGSNTEAFF. As DNA, the CDR3 is TGCAGCGTTGAGGGCAGTAACACTGAAGCTTTCTTT. This chain uses TRBV29-1 with TRBJ1-1; D ambiguous. The CDR3 covers 12 residues. Germline CDR1 reads SQVTM; CDR2 reads ANQGSEA. V dropped 3 bases and J dropped 2 bases, with 7 bases sitting between them.

This clone was counted only a few times. The gene calls are TRBV5-6 and TRBJ2-3, with a possible D match to TRBD2 (6 bases). This CDR3 contains 14 residues. Trimming pared 0 bases from V and 5 bases from J, leaving 10 bases between. Germline assignment: CDR1 SGHDT and CDR2 YYEEEE. CDR3 nucleotide sequence: TGTGCCAGCAGCTTGGAGCGGCGGGGAGATACGCAGTATTTT. It is translated as CASSLERRGDTQYF.

The V gene is TRBV11-2, the J gene TRBJ2-7, with no clear D. The CDR3 runs 13 residues. V was shortened by 1 base and J by 5 bases, with 9 bases between the two germline ends. Germline lookup yields CDR1 SGHAT and CDR2 FQNNGV. The CDR3 nucleotides are TGTGCCAGCAGCTTAGGACTCTCGCACGAGCAGTACTTC. Protein product: CASSLGLSHEQYF.

The chain combines TRBV6-5 with TRBJ2-3, with 13 bases aligning to TRBD2. CDR1 is MNHEY, CDR2 SVGAGI, per germline. The CDR3 has 15 residues. The ends lost 6 bases at V and 5 bases at J; junction bases unmatched: 5. In nucleotides, the CDR3 is TGTGCCAGCAGCATCGGGACTAGCGGGGAAGATACGCAGTATTTT. Residues: CASSIGTSGEDTQYF.

This clone has a single count. This rearrangement joins TRBV5-5 to TRBJ1-1; tentative D call: TRBD1 (6 bases). This CDR3 has 15 residues. In germline, CDR1 is SGHKS, CDR2 YYEKEE (reference sequence). Between the trimmed V and J ends, which lost 4 bases and 2 bases, there was a span of 15 bases. The CDR3 DNA reads as TGTGCCAGCAGCCTTCTAGGGACATCAAACACTGAAGCTTTCTTT. Translation: CASSLLGTSNTEAFF.

The chain couples TRBV6-2 or TRBV6-3 to TRBJ1-5, with D possibly TRBD1 on 6 matching bases. In germline, CDR1 is MNHEY, CDR2 SVGEGT. Deletions cut 2 bases from V and 2 bases from J, with 7 bases between. The CDR3 sequence is 14 residues long. CDR3 protein: CASSYPGGNQPQHF. DNA of the CDR3: TGTGCCAGCAGTTACCCAGGGGGCAATCAGCCCCAGCATTTT.

The rearrangement joins TRBV6-5 to TRBJ1-2, with 7 bases that match TRBD1. The CDR3 sequence is 15 residues long. V lost 2 bases to trimming and J lost 6 bases; unmatched junction nucleotides: 9. The germline V gene encodes CDR1 MNHEY and CDR2 SVGAGI. The CDR3 loop is CASSYASDRSNGYTF. The CDR3 DNA sequence: TGTGCCAGCAGTTACGCCTCGGACAGGTCTAATGGCTACACCTTC.

J is TRBJ2-1 and V is TRBV7-3; 11 positions match TRBD2. The V gene end was trimmed by 2 bases and the J gene end by 6 bases; junction bases not matched to a gene: 0. Germline CDR1 SGHTA, CDR2 FQGTGA. The CDR3 runs 14 residues. CDR3 sequence: CASSLLAGGNEQFF. Written as DNA, the CDR3 is TGTGCCAGCAGCTTACTAGCGGGGGGCAATGAGCAGTTCTTC. The full variable domain, rest sourced from reference TRBV7-3 and TRBJ2-1, is GAGVSQTPSNKVTEKGKYVELRCDPISGHTALYWYRQSLGQGPEFLIYFQGTGAADDSGLPNDRFFAVRPEGSVSTLKIQRTERGDSAVYLCASSLLAGGNEQFFGPGTRLTVL.

This sequence joins TRBV10-3 and TRBJ2-2; TRBD2 aligns across 11 bases. The length of the CDR3 is 16 residues. Germline V gene lookup returns CDR1 ENHRY and CDR2 SYGVKD. Unmatched junction bases numbered 6, after V lost 7 bases and J lost 2 bases. Here the CDR3 reads CAIKPGTSGNTGELFF. For the CDR3, the DNA is TGTGCCATCAAACCCGGGACTAGCGGCAACACCGGGGAGCTGTTTTTT.

V and J are TRBV6-5 and TRBJ2-5; 9 bases align to TRBD2. Trimming removed 0 bases from V and 2 bases from J; junction bases left unmatched: 4. This CDR3 has 16 residues. In germline, CDR1 is MNHEY, CDR2 SVGAGI. The CDR3 DNA is TGTGCCAGCAGTTACTCTGTGGCGGGGGGGCAAGAGACCCAGTACTTC. Protein: CASSYSVAGGQETQYF.

This chain connects TRBV7-3 to TRBJ2-3; D call uncertain. The germline gives CDR1 SGHTA, CDR2 FQGTGA. Between the trimmed V and J ends, which lost 3 bases and 0 bases, there was a span of 4 bases. The CDR3 is 13 residues long. As DNA, the CDR3 is TGTGCCAGCAGCTTCATGAGCACAGATACGCAGTATTTT. Translating it yields CASSFMSTDTQYF.

This chain links TRBV6-2 or TRBV6-3 with TRBJ2-1; 11 positions match TRBD2. CDR3 size: 18 residues. CDR1 and CDR2 (germline): MNHEY, SVGEGT. After removal of 4 bases from V and 6 bases from J, the junction contained 14 bases not matched to a gene. CDR3 DNA sequence: TGTGCCAGCAGTTCGCCCTTTACTAGCGGGGGTTTCGGCAATGAGCAGTTCTTC. This gives the protein CASSSPFTSGGFGNEQFF.

The gene calls are TRBV18 and TRBJ2-3; 11 bases match TRBD1. Germline V gene data show CDR1 as KGHSH and CDR2 as LQKENI. Germline trimming cut 2 bases from V and 4 bases from J; bases unmatched to any gene: 11. The CDR3 sequence is 18 residues long. CDR3 in DNA: TGTGCCAGCTCACCAGAATCAGGACAGGGGGCTCGCCCAGATACGCAGTATTTT. This gives the protein CASSPESGQGARPDTQYF.

The table lists this clone with a few counts. This chain uses TRBV6-2 or TRBV6-3 with TRBJ1-2, with 11 bases matching TRBD1. This CDR3 region has 14 residues. J lost 6 bases, V lost 4 bases, and 4 bases had no gene match. The germline gives CDR1 MNHEY, CDR2 SVGEGT. CDR3 region: CASSWDRGKDGYTF. Written as DNA, the CDR3 is TGTGCCAGCAGTTGGGACAGGGGGAAGGATGGCTACACCTTC.